A single sample is the source of the 32 T cell receptor beta chains below, sequenced in a study of blood T cells in healthy people across ages. Sample-barcoded 5' priming and a J-beta primer mix drove a second PCR of roughly 6 to 12 cycles. MiXCR, run by TCRdb on the 5' RACE reads, gives a single entry per CDR3 protein. Here the sample spans about 1.8 million distinct CDR3 sequences, 49% being singletons. Sample: blood. The receptors derive from a woman aged 40 to 55 in good health.

This clonotype was observed a few times. The rearrangement joins TRBV4-2 to TRBJ2-1, with D maybe TRBD2 (5 bases). The CDR3 loop spans 16 amino acids. Looked up from germline, CDR1 is LGHNA and CDR2 is YNFKEQ. V dropped 0 bases and J dropped 2 bases, with 11 bases sitting between them. CDR3 residues: CASSQDWRVAYNEQFF. CDR3 coding DNA: TGTGCCAGCAGCCAAGATTGGCGGGTGGCCTACAATGAGCAGTTCTTC.

This clonotype was detected a few times. The genes are TRBV28 and TRBJ2-4; tentative D call: TRBD1 (6 bases). From germline, CDR1 is MDHEN and CDR2 SYDVKM. The CDR3 is 16 amino acids. The V and J ends lost 5 bases and 1 base respectively, with 15 bases between them. CDR3 in DNA: TGTGCCAGCAGTGCCCCAGGGGCTGGGGCCAAAAACATTCAGTACTTC. It translates to CASSAPGAGAKNIQYF.

This clonotype was counted only a few times. The chain carries TRBV9 and TRBJ2-1, with 9 bases that match TRBD1. Germline CDR1 reads SGDLS; CDR2 reads YYNGEE. There are 14 residues in the CDR3. Germline trimming cut 3 bases from V and 8 bases from J; bases unmatched to any gene: 6. Written as DNA, the CDR3 is TGTGCCAGCAGCGGGGACAGGGTGACCGATGAGCAGTTCTTC. As protein: CASSGDRVTDEQFF.

The DNA for the CDR3 is TGTGCCAGCAGCACTACGGGGGGGAAAGAGACCCAGTACTTC. Protein sequence: CASSTTGGKETQYF. The rearrangement links TRBV6-2 or TRBV6-3 to TRBJ2-5, with 8 bases that match TRBD2. The V segment lost 6 bases and the J segment 3 bases; nucleotides outside the gene matches: 6. Germline loops: CDR1 MNHEY, CDR2 SVGEGT. CDR3 length: 14 residues.

The sample holds a few counts of this clonotype. This rearrangement joins TRBV12-3 or TRBV12-4 to TRBJ1-2; TRBD1 aligns across 9 bases. J was trimmed by 8 bases and V by 5 bases; bases with no gene match: 12. The CDR3 is 15 residues long. The CDR3 bases are TGTGCCAGCAGTACACAGGGGGCAGGATCAGTAGGCTACACCTTC. Translating it yields CASSTQGAGSVGYTF.

CDR3 DNA sequence: TGTGCCAGCAGTTACAGGAATAGCAATCAGCCCCAGCATTTT. Its translation is CASSYRNSNQPQHF. The rearrangement uses TRBV6-5 and TRBJ1-5, with unresolved D. The CDR3 covers 14 residues. Deletions cut 2 bases from V and 0 bases from J, with 5 bases between. CDR1 and CDR2 from the germline V gene are MNHEY and SVGAGI.

This chain uses TRBV12-5 with TRBJ1-2; the match to TRBD1 covers 7 bases. Germline assignment: CDR1 LGHNT and CDR2 FRNRAP. The CDR3 has 14 amino acids. V lost 4 bases, J lost 3 bases, and 5 bases stayed unmatched. In nucleotides, the CDR3 is TGTGCTAGTGGTTCGGACAGGCCGCACTATGGCTACACCTTC. Translated, it gives CASGSDRPHYGYTF.

This chain connects TRBV5-1 to TRBJ2-3; no firm D call. V was trimmed by 7 bases and J by 5 bases, leaving 14 bases between them. The CDR3 consists of 13 residues. Germline-derived CDR1 and CDR2 are SGHRS and YFSETQ. The CDR3 region has the DNA TGCGCCAGCGGCCTAGGGTGGGAAGATACGCAGTATTTT. It yields the protein CASGLGWEDTQYF.

The rearrangement joins TRBV19 to TRBJ2-1, with TRBD1 matching 9 bases. CDR1 is LNHDA, CDR2 SQIVND, per germline (reference sequence). The CDR3 extends over 15 amino acids. With V trimmed by 6 bases and J by 9 bases, 12 bases remained unmatched. This CDR3 is CASSLPGRGQGEQFF. The CDR3, as DNA: TGTGCCAGTAGCCTCCCTGGGAGGGGACAGGGTGAGCAGTTCTTC.

The chain is built from TRBV2 and TRBJ2-2, with 11 bases aligning to TRBD2. CDR1 is SNHLY, CDR2 FYNNEI, per germline. V lost 7 bases and J lost 6; bases outside the gene matches: 4. CDR3 length: 14 amino acids. In DNA, the CDR3 is TGTGCCAGCACGGCGACTAGCGGGGCCGGGGAGCTGTTTTTT. It translates to CASTATSGAGELFF.

This chain uses TRBV28 with TRBJ1-5; 9 bases align to TRBD1. Looked up from germline, CDR1 is MDHEN and CDR2 is SYDVKM. CDR3 length: 16 residues. Unmatched junction bases numbered 7, after V lost 5 bases and J lost 2 bases. CDR3 in amino acids: CASSKTGGKGNQPQHF. The CDR3 DNA reads as TGTGCCAGCAGTAAAACAGGGGGCAAAGGCAATCAGCCCCAGCATTTT. Full variable domain (rest looked up from reference TRBV28 and TRBJ1-5): DVKVTQSSRYLVKRTGEKVFLECVQDMDHENMFWYRQDPGLGLRLIYFSYDVKMKEKGDIPEGYSVSREKKERFSLILESASTNQTSMYLCASSKTGGKGNQPQHFGDGTRLSIL.

This rearrangement joins TRBV10-3 to TRBJ2-1; 7 nucleotides match TRBD1. The J call is uncertain, as TRBJ2-7 better fits the DNA end. Germline CDR1 and CDR2: ENHRY and SYGVKD. CDR3 size: 14 residues. The DNA for the CDR3 is TGTGCCATCAGTGAGTCGACAGGGTACAATGAGCAGTACTTC. Translation gives CAISESTGYNEQYF.

The rearrangement joins TRBV7-9 to TRBJ2-1; no reliable D call. The V end lost 5 bases, the J end lost 3 bases, and 14 bases lay between the germline ends. CDR3 size: 15 residues. Per the germline V gene, CDR1 is SEHNR and CDR2 is FQNEAQ (reference sequence). CDR3 region: CASSPPLQNYNEQFF. The CDR3 region has the DNA TGTGCCAGCAGCCCCCCCTTACAGAACTACAATGAGCAGTTCTTC.

In its sample, this clonotype was seen a few times. The gene calls are TRBV11-2 and TRBJ2-7; maybe TRBD2 (6 bases). CDR3 size: 13 residues. Trimming stripped 6 bases from V and 7 bases from J, with 16 bases between. CDR1 and CDR2 from the germline V gene are SGHAT and FQNNGV. The CDR3 spells CASRKGLGGEQYF. The CDR3 DNA is TGTGCCAGCAGAAAAGGACTGGGGGGAGAGCAGTACTTC.

This clonotype was found a few times. The CDR3 is CSATQYEQYF. The CDR3 DNA reads TGCAGTGCTACCCAATACGAGCAGTACTTC. The genes are TRBV20-1 and TRBJ2-4; D is unresolved. The J call is uncertain, as TRBJ2-7 better fits the DNA end. In germline, CDR1 is DFQATT, CDR2 SNEGSKA (reference sequence). The CDR3 covers 10 residues.

The CDR3 region has the DNA TGTGCCAGCAGCCAACGAACTCCAGAGCAGTACTTC. Its protein product is CASSQRTPEQYF. The chain joins TRBV3-1 to TRBJ2-7, with D uncertain. Germline V CDR1 and CDR2: LGHDT, YNNKEL (reference sequence). The V gene lost 2 bases and the J gene lost 7 bases, with 9 bases spanning the gap. This CDR3 has 12 residues.

V gene TRBV20-1 combines with J gene TRBJ1-4, with D hard to call. Trimming stripped 5 bases from V and 7 bases from J, with 17 bases between. CDR3 length equals 14 residues. The germline V gene encodes CDR1 DFQATT and CDR2 SNEGSKA (reference sequence). The CDR3 DNA follows: TGCAGTGCTCAGCACACCGTGCGGGTTGAAAAACTGTTTTTT. Its protein is CSAQHTVRVEKLFF.

There are a few counts of this clonotype. J is TRBJ2-1 and V is TRBV11-1; the D gene is possibly TRBD2 (6 bases). There are 13 residues in the CDR3. V was shortened by 2 bases and J by 8 bases, with 10 bases between the two germline ends. Germline V gene sequence: CDR1 SGHAT, CDR2 FQDESV (reference sequence). The CDR3 here is CASSLSWRDEQFF. The CDR3 DNA follows: TGTGCCAGCAGCTTATCCTGGAGGGATGAGCAGTTCTTC.

The V gene is TRBV20-1, the J gene TRBJ2-3; D assignment may be TRBD1 or TRBD2 (5 bases each). V was clipped by 5 bases and J by 6 bases, with 21 bases between them. The CDR3 loop spans 15 amino acids. Looked up from germline, CDR1 is DFQATT and CDR2 is SNEGSKA (reference sequence). The CDR3 is CSAEGSVAVADTQYF. CDR3 sequence (DNA): TGCAGTGCTGAGGGGTCGGTGGCTGTGGCGGATACGCAGTATTTT.

This clonotype was detected only a few times. The chain is built from TRBV9 and TRBJ2-5, with 10 bases aligning to TRBD2. This CDR3 is 17 amino acids long. V shed 0 bases, J shed 2 bases, and the junction held 7 bases outside the gene matches. The germline CDR1 and CDR2 sequences are SGDLS and YYNGEE. CDR3 sequence: CASSVGGLAGAQETQYF. CDR3 sequence (DNA): TGTGCCAGCAGCGTAGGGGGCCTAGCGGGAGCACAAGAGACCCAGTACTTC.

A word on this clonotype: This clone may be a read error of a much larger clone one base away. This sequence joins TRBV9 and TRBJ2-3; unclear D gene. The CDR3 covers 15 residues. Germline V gene sequence: CDR1 SGDLS, CDR2 YYNGEE. CDR3 coding DNA: TGTGCCAACAGCGCCCAAGAGATCCGTTCAGATACGCAGTATTTT. This codes for CANSAQEIRSDTQYF.

This clonotype was found a few times. The V gene is TRBV29-1, the J gene TRBJ2-7; D remains ambiguous. Trimming pared 4 bases from V and 5 bases from J, leaving 18 bases between. The CDR3 is 14 residues long. CDR1 SQVTM and CDR2 ANQGSEA come from the germline V gene. CDR3 residues: CSVVVNSKWNEQYF. The CDR3 coding sequence is TGCAGCGTTGTTGTAAATTCGAAATGGAACGAGCAGTACTTC.

This clonotype has more than one count but fewer than ten. The V call is TRBV20-1, the J call TRBJ2-3, with D possibly called TRBD1 or TRBD2 (7 bases each). V was shortened by 6 bases and J by 3 bases, with 19 bases between the two germline ends. The germline CDR1 and CDR2 sequences are DFQATT and SNEGSKA (reference sequence). The CDR3 is made up of 15 amino acids. CDR3 in DNA: TGCAGTGCCAGGGCAGGGGGGGCTGTGACAGATACGCAGTATTTT. Amino acids: CSARAGGAVTDTQYF.

The chain links TRBV20-1 to TRBJ2-4, with D tentatively TRBD2 (5 bases). Deletions cut 0 bases from V and 13 bases from J, with 13 bases between. The CDR3 contains 12 residues. Germline CDR1 is DFQATT and CDR2 is SNEGSKA (reference sequence). The CDR3, as DNA: TGCAGTGCTAGAGAGGGAGCTTGGGAGCAGTACTTC. This sequence encodes CSAREGAWEQYF.

This chain joins TRBV2 and TRBJ2-1, with 9 bases aligning to TRBD2. The J call is in doubt because the DNA end fits TRBJ2-7 better. The germline CDR1 and CDR2 sequences are SNHLY and FYNNEI. The CDR3 totals 15 residues. CDR3 protein: CASRPTSGSYNEQYF. Here the CDR3 DNA reads TGTGCCAGCAGACCGACTAGCGGTTCCTACAATGAGCAGTACTTC.

The chain joins TRBV28 to TRBJ2-3; 13 bases align to TRBD2. This CDR3 comprises 16 residues. Germline V CDR1 and CDR2: MDHEN, SYDVKM. The V and J ends lost 6 bases and 4 bases, in that order; junction bases with no gene match: 7. The CDR3 bases are TGTGCCAGCAGCAGGACTAGCGGGGGTTGGGCAGATACGCAGTATTTT. Its translation: CASSRTSGGWADTQYF. The full variable domain, completed using reference TRBV28 and TRBJ2-3, is DVKVTQSSRYLVKRTGEKVFLECVQDMDHENMFWYRQDPGLGLRLIYFSYDVKMKEKGDIPEGYSVSREKKERFSLILESASTNQTSMYLCASSRTSGGWADTQYFGPGTRLTVL.

V is TRBV4-2 and J is TRBJ2-3; 9 bases match TRBD2. Germline V gene data show CDR1 as LGHNA and CDR2 as YNFKEQ. The CDR3 contains 17 residues. J lost 4 bases, V lost 0 bases, and 8 bases had no gene match. CDR3 DNA: TGTGCCAGCAGCCAAGAAGAGGCGGGGGGGCCCGCAGATACGCAGTATTTT. Amino acids: CASSQEEAGGPADTQYF.

In its sample, this clonotype was seen a few times. The chain combines TRBV11-2 with TRBJ2-4; D remains unclear. The better agreement between TRBJ2-7 and the DNA end casts doubt on the J call. This CDR3 spans 12 amino acids. Germline assignment: CDR1 SGHAT and CDR2 FQNNGV. The DNA for the CDR3 is TGTGCCAGCAGCTGGGTCATCTACGAGCAGTACTTC. As protein: CASSWVIYEQYF.

This chain connects TRBV6-1 to TRBJ1-5; 9 bases match TRBD1. The CDR3 is 13 amino acids. Germline V gene lookup returns CDR1 MNHNS and CDR2 SASEGT. Trimming at V came to 6 bases and at J to 11 bases, leaving 8 bases not matched to a gene. The DNA for the CDR3 is TGTGCCAGCAGCCGGGACAGGGATGAAGCCCAGCATTTT. Residues: CASSRDRDEAQHF.

This clonotype was counted ten times or more. The chain employs TRBV11-2 and TRBJ2-3; TRBD2 matches at 8 bases. V lost 5 bases, J lost 3 bases, and 7 bases stayed unmatched. The germline V gene has CDR1 SGHAT and CDR2 FQNNGV. CDR3 length equals 15 residues. In nucleotides, the CDR3 is TGTGCCAGCAGCCCCAGCGGGGGCCCGACAGATACGCAGTATTTT. Its translation: CASSPSGGPTDTQYF.

The V call is TRBV7-9, the J call TRBJ2-3; D gene uncertain. Germline V gives CDR1 SEHNR, CDR2 FQNEAQ (reference sequence). Trimming left V 6 bases short and J 3 bases short, with 16 bases between. The CDR3 loop spans 15 amino acids. The CDR3 DNA is TGTGCCAGCAGTAGGGAAGGGCCGAGGACAGATACGCAGTATTTT. Its translation: CASSREGPRTDTQYF.

This chain joins TRBV25-1 and TRBJ2-1; 8 bases map to TRBD1. Germline V gene sequence: CDR1 MGHDK, CDR2 SYGVNS. J was trimmed by 5 bases and V by 6 bases; bases with no gene match: 6. CDR3 length: 14 amino acids. CDR3 coding DNA: TGTGCCAGCAGGGGGACAGGAGGGGACAATGAGCAGTTCTTC. Its protein is CASRGTGGDNEQFF.